A single sample gave rise to the 32 T cell receptor beta chains below, sequenced in a study of T cells in tuberculosis. Profiled with immunoSEQ multiplex PCR; TCRdb holds only in-frame clones, not every one. The data show approximately 59,000 clones, approximately 80% seen once. After thawing and overnight rest, PBMC were stained with GMM-loaded CD1B tetramer, viability dye and anti-CD3 for sorting. The lipid loaded on the CD1B tetramers was C32 glucose monomycolate from Rhodococcus equi. The sample taken for sequencing was CD1b-GMM tetramer-negative cells sorted from PBMCs. Every receptor here comes from an adult woman with latent tuberculosis.

The V gene is TRBV19, the J gene TRBJ1-2; unclear D gene. The CDR3 totals 12 residues. Germline V gene data show CDR1 as LNHDA and CDR2 as SQIVND (reference sequence). Trimming shortened V by 8 bases and J by 6 bases, and 13 bases separated the two germline ends. For the CDR3, the DNA is TGTGCCAGTCGTGGAGGAATGGATGGCTACACCTTC. Its protein is CASRGGMDGYTF.

The CDR3 sequence: CASSLTGVNQPQHF. The CDR3, as DNA: TGCGCCAGCAGCCTGACAGGGGTTAATCAGCCCCAGCATTTT. The rearrangement joins TRBV4-1 to TRBJ1-5, with 8 bases fitting TRBD1. This CDR3 contains 14 residues. Per the germline V gene, CDR1 is MGHRA and CDR2 is YSYEKL. The V segment lost 4 bases and the J segment 4 bases; nucleotides outside the gene matches: 3.

The chain employs TRBV7-2 and TRBJ2-3, with a weak D call TRBD2 (7 bases). This CDR3 region has 15 residues. V was shortened by 3 bases and J by 3 bases, with 13 bases between the two germline ends. The germline CDR1 and CDR2 sequences are SGHTA and FQGNSA. Here the CDR3 DNA reads TGTGCCAGCAGCTTGGGGGGGGCCAGGACAGATACGCAGTATTTT. Amino acids: CASSLGGARTDTQYF. Supplemented by reference TRBV7-2 and TRBJ2-3, the full variable domain reads GAGVSQSPSNKVTEKGKDVELRCDPISGHTALYWYRQSLGQGLEFLIYFQGNSAPDKSGLPSDRFSAERTGGSVSTLTIQRTQQEDSAVYLCASSLGGARTDTQYFGPGTRLTVL.

CDR3: CASSESSVSSTIQYF. DNA for the CDR3: TGTGCCAGCAGTGAATCGTCGGTTAGCTCAACCATTCAGTACTTC. The chain joins TRBV6-1 to TRBJ2-4; D uncertain. The length of the CDR3 is 15 residues. Trimming stripped 2 bases from V and 9 bases from J, with 17 bases between. Per germline, CDR1 MNHNS and CDR2 SASEGT.

V gene TRBV28 combines with J gene TRBJ1-3, with TRBD1 identical over 9 bases. Germline loops: CDR1 MDHEN, CDR2 SYDVKM. CDR3 length equals 13 residues. V trimming: 4 bases; J trimming: 7 bases; junction bases outside the gene matches: 2. CDR3 nucleotides: TGTGCCAGCAGTTGGGACAGGGAGAACACCATATATTTT. The encoded protein is CASSWDRENTIYF.

The chain carries TRBV12-5 and TRBJ2-1; D unresolved. The ends were cut back, 6 bases at V and 7 bases at J, with 10 bases in the middle. The germline V gene has CDR1 LGHNT and CDR2 FRNRAP. The length of the CDR3 is 12 residues. The CDR3 DNA is TGTGCTAGTGGCCTGTATTTGAATGAGCAGTTCTTC. Translated, it gives CASGLYLNEQFF.

This clone has a handful of counts. The rearrangement links TRBV11-2 to TRBJ1-1, with 7 bases aligning to TRBD1. CDR3 length equals 17 residues. Germline CDR1 reads SGHAT; CDR2 reads FQNNGV. V gave up 4 bases and J gave up 2 bases; unmatched junction bases: 13. The CDR3 spells CASSSLTRQGINTEAFF. DNA for the CDR3: TGTGCCAGCAGCTCTCTCACACGACAGGGTATAAACACTGAAGCTTTCTTT.

The chain uses TRBV15 and TRBJ1-4, with D possibly matching TRBD1 (5 bases). The V gene lost 1 base and the J gene lost 0 bases, with 6 bases spanning the gap. Germline-derived CDR1 and CDR2 are LNHNV and YYDKDF (reference sequence). CDR3 length equals 15 residues. This CDR3 reads CATSRAGATNEKLFF. CDR3 in DNA: TGTGCCACCAGCAGAGCGGGGGCAACTAATGAAAAACTGTTTTTT.

This clone was seen only once. This chain connects TRBV6-6 to TRBJ1-2; TRBD1 might be the D (5 bases). Deletions cut 6 bases from V and 8 bases from J, with 22 bases between. The CDR3 sequence is 15 residues long. Per the germline V gene, CDR1 is MNHNY and CDR2 is SVGAGI (reference sequence). The CDR3 here is CASRTRDGRPMGYTF. The CDR3 coding sequence is TGTGCCAGCAGAACCCGGGACGGGAGACCTATGGGCTACACCTTC.

The chain links TRBV25-1 to TRBJ2-2, with 7 bases aligning to TRBD1. The CDR3 length is 13 residues. With V trimmed by 5 bases and J by 7 bases, 4 bases remained unmatched. Germline V lookup: CDR1 MGHDK, CDR2 SYGVNS. The CDR3 region is CASSKQGYGELFF. In nucleotides, the CDR3 is TGTGCCAGCAGTAAACAGGGGTACGGGGAGCTGTTTTTT.

The chain couples TRBV28 to TRBJ2-5, with 9 positions matching TRBD1. The J call could be wrong; TRBJ2-7 is a better fit for the DNA end. This CDR3 has 16 amino acids. CDR1 is MDHEN and CDR2 is SYDVKM in the germline V gene. The CDR3 loop is CASSLWGTGSAYEQYF. The CDR3 DNA is TGTGCCAGCAGTTTATGGGGGACAGGGTCAGCCTACGAGCAGTACTTC.

The CDR3 sequence: CASSPRGGVHEQYF. The CDR3 coding sequence is TGTGCCAGCAGCCCTCGGGGGGGGGTACACGAGCAGTACTTC. This sequence joins TRBV6-6 and TRBJ2-5; 8 bases map to TRBD2. TRBJ2-7 matches the DNA end more closely, so the J call is doubtful. Germline V gives CDR1 MNHNY, CDR2 SVGAGI (reference sequence). The CDR3 runs 14 residues.

CDR3 residues: CASSFGAQETQYF. The CDR3, as DNA: TGTGCCAGCAGCTTTGGGGCGCAAGAGACCCAGTACTTC. V is TRBV5-4 and J is TRBJ2-5; tentatively, D is TRBD1 (5 bases). CDR1 and CDR2 from the germline V gene are SGHNT and YYREEE (reference sequence). V was pared by 2 bases and J by 2 bases, with 7 bases between. The CDR3 runs to 13 residues. The full variable domain, its missing parts supplied by reference TRBV5-4 and TRBJ2-5, is ETGVTQSPTHLIKTRGQQVTLRCSSQSGHNTVSWYQQALGQGPQFIFQYYREEENGRGNFPPRFSGLQFPNYSSELNVNALELDDSALYLCASSFGAQETQYFGPGTRLLVL.

This chain connects TRBV10-3 to TRBJ2-5, with D perhaps matching TRBD2 (6 bases). Trimming shortened V by 6 bases and J by 3 bases, and 17 bases separated the two germline ends. Germline loops: CDR1 ENHRY, CDR2 SYGVKD. The CDR3 runs to 15 residues. CDR3 sequence reads: CAISSAGKLEETQYF. DNA for the CDR3: TGTGCCATCAGCTCCGCGGGGAAGTTGGAAGAGACCCAGTACTTC.

The chain links TRBV5-4 to TRBJ1-2; D might be TRBD1 (6 bases). This CDR3 is built from 13 residues. Germline CDR1 SGHNT, CDR2 YYREEE (reference sequence). With 5 bases removed from V and 4 bases from J, the gap between germline ends came to 12 bases. For the CDR3, the DNA is TGTGCCAGCAGGGGGGCGGACGCCTATGGCTACACCTTC. Residues: CASRGADAYGYTF.

The gene calls are TRBV5-4 and TRBJ1-1; no definite D call. Deletions cut 0 bases from V and 3 bases from J, with 6 bases between. Germline V gene data show CDR1 as SGHNT and CDR2 as YYREEE (reference sequence). The CDR3 is 13 amino acids. The DNA of the CDR3 is TGTGCCAGCAGCTTGGACACCGACACTGAAGCTTTCTTT. Translating it yields CASSLDTDTEAFF.

The sample holds one count of this clone. The gene calls are TRBV19 and TRBJ2-7, with no clear D. V lost 1 base to trimming and J lost 6 bases, with 10 bases between them. CDR3 length: 13 amino acids. CDR1 LNHDA and CDR2 SQIVND come from the germline V gene (reference sequence). The CDR3 sequence: CASSIVLQAEQYF. The DNA of the CDR3 is TGTGCCAGTAGTATAGTCTTGCAGGCCGAGCAGTACTTC.

The chain is built from TRBV6-5 and TRBJ1-3; 7 nucleotides line up with TRBD1. Germline V lookup: CDR1 MNHEY, CDR2 SVGAGI. V shed 2 bases and J 0 bases; nucleotides not matched to a gene: 4. This CDR3 has 16 amino acids. Here the CDR3 DNA reads TGTGCCAGCAGTTACGGGACAGTCCGCTCTGGAAACACCATATATTTT. Protein product: CASSYGTVRSGNTIYF.

V usage is TRBV5-1 and J usage is TRBJ2-1, with TRBD2 identical over 7 bases. Trimming took 0 bases from V and 0 from J; bases not matched to a gene: 0. Germline values: CDR1 SGHRS, CDR2 YFSETQ. The CDR3 covers 15 residues. CDR3 bases: TGCGCCAGCAGCTTGGGCGGGAGCTCCTACAATGAGCAGTTCTTC. Its translation: CASSLGGSSYNEQFF.

The chain employs TRBV5-1 and TRBJ2-7, with a tentative D call TRBD1 (7 bases). V was clipped by 4 bases and J by 5 bases, with 22 bases between them. Germline CDR1 SGHRS, CDR2 YFSETQ. The CDR3 covers 16 residues. This chain's CDR3 is CASSKRQQGGPHEQYF. The CDR3 nucleotides read TGCGCCAGCAGCAAAAGACAGCAGGGGGGACCGCACGAGCAGTACTTC.

Regarding this clone: At one end the junction does not follow the germline gene, possibly because of a read error. The rearrangement links TRBV11-3 to TRBJ2-5; 7 bases map to TRBD1. CDR3 length: 16 amino acids. CDR1 SGHNT and CDR2 YENEEA come from the germline V gene. The CDR3 nucleotides are TGTGCCAGCAGCCTAGATAGGACAGGTGATCAAGAGACCCAGTACTTC. Residues: CASSLDRTGDQETQYF.

On this clone: One end of the junction does not line up with germline, which may come from a read error. The same CDR3 arises from other DNA sequences in this sample as well. V and J are TRBV30 and TRBJ1-4; D is undetermined. This CDR3 region has 17 residues. The germline V gene has CDR1 GTSNPN and CDR2 SVGIG (reference sequence). The CDR3 region has the DNA TGCGCCTGGATGCCGGGGAATTTGGTTTCAACTAATGAAAAACTGTTTTTT. Its translation is CAWMPGNLVSTNEKLFF.

The rearrangement uses TRBV10-1 and TRBJ2-7; perhaps TRBD2 as D (6 bases). Germline loops: CDR1 WNHNN, CDR2 SYGVQD (reference sequence). The CDR3 is 10 residues long. Trimming left V 8 bases short and J 12 bases short, with 14 bases between. The CDR3 loop is CASGESGGYF. Written as DNA, the CDR3 is TGCGCCAGCGGCGAGTCCGGGGGGTACTTC.

This rearrangement joins TRBV6-1 to TRBJ2-3; tentative D call: TRBD1 (5 bases). V lost 0 bases, J lost 5 bases, and 12 bases lay in between. This CDR3 region has 15 residues. Germline V gives CDR1 MNHNS, CDR2 SASEGT. CDR3 DNA: TGTGCCAGCAGTGAAGCAGGGGCACTGGGAGATACGCAGTATTTT. The encoded protein is CASSEAGALGDTQYF.

This rearrangement joins TRBV10-3 to TRBJ1-1, with D possibly being TRBD1 (6 bases). The CDR3 has 12 amino acids. V was shortened by 3 bases and J by 4 bases, with 6 bases between the two germline ends. Per germline, CDR1 ENHRY and CDR2 SYGVKD. Here the CDR3 reads CAISEGGTEAFF. For the CDR3, the DNA is TGTGCCATCAGTGAAGGGGGCACTGAAGCTTTCTTT.

The chain employs TRBV9 and TRBJ2-2; 9 bases map to TRBD1. The CDR3 is 16 residues long. V dropped 4 bases and J dropped 5; count of bases not matched to a gene: 9. The germline V gene encodes CDR1 SGDLS and CDR2 YYNGEE. CDR3 in DNA: TGTGCCAGCAGCCCTCCCCTGACAGGGGGAACCGGGGAGCTGTTTTTT. Protein product: CASSPPLTGGTGELFF.

The chain combines TRBV5-1 with TRBJ2-7; 7 positions agree with TRBD1. V lost 4 bases to trimming and J lost 4 bases; unmatched junction nucleotides: 11. This CDR3 is built from 15 residues. Germline lookup yields CDR1 SGHRS and CDR2 YFSETQ. The chain's CDR3 is CASSPIRDSKYEQYF. CDR3 DNA: TGCGCCAGCAGCCCGATCCGGGACAGCAAATACGAGCAGTACTTC.

This chain connects TRBV2 to TRBJ1-2; D ambiguous. Deletions cut 1 base from V and 7 bases from J, with 16 bases between. From germline, CDR1 is SNHLY and CDR2 FYNNEI. CDR3 size: 15 residues. CDR3 amino acids: CASSEDRGQAGGYTF. The CDR3 DNA reads TGTGCCAGCAGTGAAGATCGGGGTCAGGCGGGTGGCTACACCTTC.

The chain uses TRBV5-1 and TRBJ2-5; 10 nucleotides agree with TRBD2. Looked up from germline, CDR1 is SGHRS and CDR2 is YFSETQ. The junction had 11 bases not matched to a gene; V was cut back by 3 bases and J by 3 bases. This CDR3 is built from 17 residues. CDR3 bases: TGCGCCAGCAGCTCCCAACCTGCTAGCGGGAGTGAAGAGACCCAGTACTTC. Its protein is CASSSQPASGSEETQYF. The whole variable domain, remainder taken from reference TRBV5-1 and TRBJ2-5, is KAGVTQTPRYLIKTRGQQVTLSCSPISGHRSVSWYQQTPGQGLQFLFEYFSETQRNKGNFPGRFSGRQFSNSRSEMNVSTLELGDSALYLCASSSQPASGSEETQYFGPGTRLLVL.

The CDR3 is CASSEFGQGPTDTQYF. The DNA of the CDR3 is TGTGCCAGCAGTGAATTTGGACAGGGGCCCACAGATACGCAGTATTTT. The chain uses TRBV2 and TRBJ2-3, with 9 bases fitting TRBD1. The V and J ends lost 2 bases and 2 bases, in that order; junction bases with no gene match: 5. This CDR3 comprises 16 residues. Per germline, CDR1 SNHLY and CDR2 FYNNEI.

The chain joins TRBV19 to TRBJ1-4, with 11 bases lining up with TRBD1. The CDR3 runs to 17 residues. V trimming: 5 bases; J trimming: 8 bases; junction bases outside the gene matches: 13. The germline gives CDR1 LNHDA, CDR2 SQIVND (reference sequence). CDR3 coding DNA: TGTGCCAGTAGTGTTCGACCTTGGGGACAGGGGGGAGAAAAACTGTTTTTT. Amino acids: CASSVRPWGQGGEKLFF. Supplemented by reference TRBV19 and TRBJ1-4, the full variable domain reads DGGITQSPKYLFRKEGQNVTLSCEQNLNHDAMYWYRQDPGQGLRLIYYSQIVNDFQKGDIAEGYSVSREKKESFPLTVTSAQKNPTAFYLCASSVRPWGQGGEKLFFGSGTQLSVL.

The chain has TRBV18 and TRBJ1-2, with 8 bases lining up with TRBD1. V lost 2 bases, J lost 2 bases, and 10 bases stayed unmatched. Germline CDR1 is KGHSH and CDR2 is LQKENI. The CDR3 runs to 17 residues. In nucleotides, the CDR3 is TGTGCCAGCTCACCAAGATGGCTAGGGGACAGGAACTATGGCTACACCTTC. It yields the protein CASSPRWLGDRNYGYTF.